Listed here is a single TCR beta chain. What it recognizes is unknown. These data come from a study of CD8+ T cells in alopecia areata. Sequencing used cDNA as its template, made by extracting RNA and reverse transcribing it. TCRdb's copy holds only in-frame clones and misses some; the assay was immunoSEQ multiplex PCR. The sample has about 270,000 clones; over 45% are singletons. Findings and caveats of the study: There were many expanded lesional clones persisting in scalp and blood during tofacitinib.

Sample treatment: oral pan-JAK inhibitor, 5-10 mg twice daily. Sequences were derived from CD4+ T cells sorted from blood, sampled around week 53, from a patient treated with tofacitinib. The sequence was obtained from a human donor with alopecia areata.

The CDR3 loop is CASSLRGAPNQPQHF. As DNA, the CDR3 is TGTGCCAGCAGCTTGCGGGGGGCGCCTAATCAGCCCCAGCATTTT. J is TRBJ1-5 and V is TRBV5-6; tentatively, D is TRBD1 (6 bases). V lost 1 base to trimming and J lost 4 bases, with 12 bases between them. The CDR3 sequence is 15 residues long. Germline CDR1 SGHDT, CDR2 YYEEEE.